The present T cell receptor beta chain was sequenced within a study of cytomegalovirus exposure and HLA in healthy donors. Germline V lookup: CDR1 SGHKS, CDR2 YYEKEE (reference sequence). This CDR3 has 15 amino acids. The V gene lost 4 bases and the J gene lost 0 bases, with 13 bases spanning the gap. Findings and caveats of the study: The authors reported that TCR beta sequences could predict HLA-A and HLA-B alleles. These predictions were accurate for most subjects in the first cohort. Roughly uniform depth of sequencing across donors was assumed in presence/absence analyses. TCR beta V- and J-gene trimming was later associated with a missense DCLRE1C variant.

With 60 Vbeta and 13 Jbeta primers, the PCR was carried out. Assay used: immunoSEQ multiplex PCR; TCRdb lists only in-frame clones, some missing. The top ten hold 1% of the sample, which has about 170,000 clones, 85% seen once. Points on this clone: Its antigen is currently unknown.

The source of this sequence is a boy aged 2-9 years in good health and CMV-seronegative. The sequencing sample was made of PBMCs. The chain has TRBV5-5 and TRBJ1-1; D possibly corresponds to TRBD1 (5 bases). DNA for the CDR3: TGTGCCAGCAGCCCCCTCGGGGGAATGAACACTGAAGCTTTCTTT. Encoded protein: CASSPLGGMNTEAFF. The entire variable domain, with the rest obtained from reference TRBV5-5 and TRBJ1-1, is as follows: DAGVTQSPTHLIKTRGQQVTLRCSPISGHKSVSWYQQVLGQGPQFIFQYYEKEERGRGNFPDRFSARQFPNYSSELNVNALLLGDSALYLCASSPLGGMNTEAFFGQGTRLTVV.